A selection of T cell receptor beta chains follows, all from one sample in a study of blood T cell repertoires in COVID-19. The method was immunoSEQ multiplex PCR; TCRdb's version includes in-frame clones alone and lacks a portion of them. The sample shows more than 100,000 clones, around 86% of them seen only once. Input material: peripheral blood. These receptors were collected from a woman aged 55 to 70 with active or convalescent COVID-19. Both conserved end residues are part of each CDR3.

CASSAGQGEDTQYF TRBJ2-3 TRBV28 14
CASKPRTPDTQYF TRBJ2-3 TRBV7-9 13
CAWSVGTELNYGYTF TRBJ1-2 TRBV30 15
CAISDSGGNHYGYTF TRBJ1-2 TRBV10-3 15
CASSLGAREAQYF TRBJ2-5 TRBV11-3 13
CASSPTDRSNEQFF TRBJ2-1 TRBV28 14
CASSSGSGGSEQFF TRBJ2-1 TRBV7-2 14
CASSLSGGYNEQFF TRBJ2-1 TRBV11-2 14
CAISESYGQGYNEQFF TRBJ2-1 TRBV10-3 16
CASRRAGGTDTQYF TRBJ2-3 TRBV19 14
CATSDPSLAGEGGTDTQYF TRBJ2-3 TRBV24-1 19
CASSQAGSGLETQYF TRBJ2-5 TRBV4-1 15
CAISDEGATGELFF TRBJ2-2 TRBV10-3 14
CIKTVGTEAFF TRBJ1-1 TRBV1 11